The 32 T cell receptor beta chains presented below share a single source sample, sequenced in a study of T cells expressing NK-cell markers. From the 5' RACE reads, TCRdb lists one entry per CDR3 protein and no DNA. This table lists around 470,000 distinct CDR3 sequences. Sequenced input: blood T cells: a sorted CD56 or NKG2C T cell subset, CD4+ or CD8+ T cells, or bulk PBMC T cells (not recorded which). The receptor set was obtained from a woman aged 45-65 years in good health.

The V and J genes are TRBV6-1 and TRBJ1-3; TCRdb picks TRBD1, but there is no DNA to check that call. CDR1 and CDR2 (germline): MNHNS, SASEGT. The length of the CDR3 is 15 residues. The CDR3 is CASSGDVRTGNTIYF.

The chain employs TRBV15 and TRBJ2-1; lacking DNA, the TRBD2 call made by TCRdb goes unchecked. This CDR3 spans 15 amino acids. From germline, CDR1 is LNHNV and CDR2 YYDKDF (reference sequence). The chain's CDR3 is CATRWGTSSYNEQFF.

The CDR3 region is CASSLATGGGEKLFF. J is TRBJ1-4 and V is TRBV5-1. In germline, CDR1 is SGHRS, CDR2 YFSETQ. CDR3 length: 15 residues.

The CDR3 protein is CAISESPIMTQYF. This chain links TRBV10-3 with TRBJ2-3. Germline CDR1 is ENHRY and CDR2 is SYGVKD. This CDR3 contains 13 residues.

The chain uses TRBV10-3 and TRBJ2-5. The CDR3 spans 13 residues. The germline gives CDR1 ENHRY, CDR2 SYGVKD. The CDR3 protein is CAISEPNQETQYF.

CDR3 region: CATSDSSGSRLDYEQFF. The chain joins TRBV24-1 to TRBJ2-1; TCRdb calls TRBD2, which cannot be checked without DNA. The CDR3 sequence is 17 residues long. Germline CDR1 is KGHDR and CDR2 is SFDVKD.

J is TRBJ2-7 and V is TRBV20-1; lacking DNA, the TRBD1 call made by TCRdb goes unchecked. CDR3 length equals 15 residues. Germline values: CDR1 DFQATT, CDR2 SNEGSKA (reference sequence). CDR3 in amino acids: CSAKGGGVPSYEQYF.

J is TRBJ2-7 and V is TRBV12-3 or TRBV12-4; the TRBD2 assignment by TCRdb is unverifiable without DNA. The CDR3 contains 13 residues. CDR3 region: CASSWGLLYEQYF.

V and J are TRBV7-3 and TRBJ1-1. The CDR3 is 15 amino acids. Germline V gene data show CDR1 as SGHTA and CDR2 as FQGTGA. CDR3 protein: CASSLDRTWHTEAFF. Complete variable domain (other parts from reference TRBV7-3 and TRBJ1-1): GAGVSQTPSNKVTEKGKYVELRCDPISGHTALYWYRQSLGQGPEFLIYFQGTGAADDSGLPNDRFFAVRPEGSVSTLKIQRTERGDSAVYLCASSLDRTWHTEAFFGQGTRLTVV.

The chain couples TRBV29-1 to TRBJ1-1. Germline CDR1 SQVTM, CDR2 ANQGSEA. CDR3 length equals 12 residues. The CDR3 is CSVDPFLTEAFF.

The chain couples TRBV7-7 to TRBJ2-7; there is no DNA to check the TCRdb D call of TRBD2. CDR3 length equals 14 residues. Germline V gene sequence: CDR1 SSHAT, CDR2 FNYEAQ (reference sequence). CDR3 in amino acids: CASSLGRVPDEQYF.

V gene TRBV5-1 combines with J gene TRBJ1-1; checking the TCRdb D call of TRBD1 is not possible without DNA. This CDR3 region has 16 residues. Germline V gene sequence: CDR1 SGHRS, CDR2 YFSETQ. This chain's CDR3 is CASSHGAEGMNTEAFF. The full variable domain, rest sourced from reference TRBV5-1 and TRBJ1-1, is KAGVTQTPRYLIKTRGQQVTLSCSPISGHRSVSWYQQTPGQGLQFLFEYFSETQRNKGNFPGRFSGRQFSNSRSEMNVSTLELGDSALYLCASSHGAEGMNTEAFFGQGTRLTVV.

This CDR3 reads CASSLGEGGNTIYF. This chain connects TRBV7-9 to TRBJ1-3. The V gene's germline CDR1 is SEHNR and CDR2 FQNEAQ (reference sequence). This CDR3 region has 14 residues.

This sequence joins TRBV6-5 and TRBJ2-1; TCRdb's D call, TRBD1, is unchecked because there is no DNA. From germline, CDR1 is MNHEY and CDR2 SVGAGI. This CDR3 has 15 residues. The CDR3 loop reads CASSSGSGVYNEQFF.

CDR3 protein: CASRDGRVNEQFF. V gene TRBV7-6 combines with J gene TRBJ2-1. This CDR3 comprises 13 residues. Germline assignment: CDR1 SGHVS and CDR2 FNYEAQ.

The V call is TRBV7-3, the J call TRBJ2-4; TCRdb designates TRBD1, a call that cannot be tested without DNA. The CDR3 contains 14 residues. In germline, CDR1 is SGHTA, CDR2 FQGTGA. CDR3 amino acids: CASSLDRVGNIQYF.

The genes are TRBV12-3 or TRBV12-4 and TRBJ2-1; the D gene TCRdb calls, TRBD1, cannot be checked with no DNA. There are 13 residues in the CDR3. The CDR3 loop is CASSPPTGTVQFF.

This chain joins TRBV11-2 and TRBJ2-1; TCRdb lists TRBD2, though no DNA is available to test this call. Per germline, CDR1 SGHAT and CDR2 FQNNGV. The CDR3 consists of 16 residues. The CDR3 sequence: CASSPRTSPTYNEQFF.

The chain uses TRBV4-1 and TRBJ2-5; as DNA is missing, the TRBD2 call by TCRdb cannot be tested. The CDR3 covers 16 residues. Germline loops: CDR1 MGHRA, CDR2 YSYEKL. The CDR3: CASSPLAGGKQETQYF.

The chain combines TRBV4-1 with TRBJ2-3; TCRdb designates TRBD2, a call that cannot be tested without DNA. CDR1 and CDR2 (germline): MGHRA, YSYEKL. There are 16 residues in the CDR3. The CDR3 protein is CASSQDRGLQRDTQYF.

The V call is TRBV11-2, the J call TRBJ2-5; TCRdb's assignment of TRBD1 cannot be checked, as there is no DNA. The CDR3 spans 14 residues. Germline values: CDR1 SGHAT, CDR2 FQNNGV. Here the CDR3 reads CASSFGQIGETQYF.

CDR3: CSANPEGSDTDTQYF. The rearrangement uses TRBV20-1 and TRBJ2-3; TCRdb outputs TRBD1, but without DNA this stays unchecked. Germline V gives CDR1 DFQATT, CDR2 SNEGSKA (reference sequence). CDR3 length: 15 amino acids.

The rearrangement links TRBV5-1 to TRBJ2-1; with no DNA, the TCRdb D assignment of TRBD2 cannot be verified. From germline, CDR1 is SGHRS and CDR2 YFSETQ. This CDR3 is 16 amino acids long. Here the CDR3 reads CASISGGGSSYNEQFF.

The chain has TRBV10-1 and TRBJ2-2. Germline CDR1 and CDR2: WNHNN and SYGVQD (reference sequence). The CDR3 totals 15 residues. CDR3 in amino acids: CASSESTQGTGELFF.

V gene TRBV5-1 combines with J gene TRBJ2-3; TCRdb's D call of TRBD1 is untestable without DNA. Germline V lookup: CDR1 SGHRS, CDR2 YFSETQ. The CDR3 loop spans 15 amino acids. The CDR3 loop is CASSNSDRGADTQYF.

The chain couples TRBV13 to TRBJ1-4; TCRdb selects TRBD1, and the lack of DNA leaves this call unchecked. The CDR3 runs 14 residues. Germline CDR1 is PRHDT and CDR2 is FYEKMQ (reference sequence). The CDR3 sequence: CARSIPGSNEKLFF.

Here the CDR3 reads CAWTLGNSPLHF. The rearrangement joins TRBV30 to TRBJ1-6; the TCRdb D gene call, TRBD1, has no DNA to confirm it. This CDR3 comprises 12 residues. Germline CDR1 and CDR2: GTSNPN and SVGIG (reference sequence). Variable domain in full (rest from reference TRBV30 and TRBJ1-6): SQTIHQWPATLVQPVGSPLSLECTVEGTSNPNLYWYRQAAGRGLQLLFYSVGIGQISSEVPQNLSASRPQDRQFILSSKKLLLSDSGFYLCAWTLGNSPLHFGNGTRLTVT.

The gene calls are TRBV29-1 and TRBJ2-3; TCRdb selects TRBD1, and the lack of DNA leaves this call unchecked. The CDR3 contains 14 residues. Germline V CDR1 and CDR2: SQVTM, ANQGSEA. CDR3: CSVGTQGRTDTQYF.

This chain connects TRBV29-1 to TRBJ2-1; the TCRdb D gene call, TRBD2, has no DNA to confirm it. The CDR3 is 15 amino acids. The germline gives CDR1 SQVTM, CDR2 ANQGSEA. The CDR3 reads CSVRQGLAGAGEQFF.

V and J are TRBV5-1 and TRBJ2-2; TCRdb reports TRBD2, a call that lacks DNA to check it against. This CDR3 is built from 17 residues. Germline assignment: CDR1 SGHRS and CDR2 YFSETQ. The CDR3 sequence: CASSLVPAGPNTGELFF.

This rearrangement joins TRBV7-3 to TRBJ2-3; the D gene TCRdb calls, TRBD1, cannot be checked with no DNA. Germline V gene data show CDR1 as SGHTA and CDR2 as FQGTGA. The CDR3 has 13 amino acids. The CDR3 loop reads CASSPGSRDTQYF. Full variable domain (remainder filled in from reference TRBV7-3 and TRBJ2-3): GAGVSQTPSNKVTEKGKYVELRCDPISGHTALYWYRQSLGQGPEFLIYFQGTGAADDSGLPNDRFFAVRPEGSVSTLKIQRTERGDSAVYLCASSPGSRDTQYFGPGTRLTVL.

The CDR3 sequence is CASSASGLAGANTGELFF. The chain is built from TRBV7-7 and TRBJ2-2; TCRdb picks TRBD2, but there is no DNA to check that call. The CDR3 sequence is 18 residues long. Germline-derived CDR1 and CDR2 are SSHAT and FNYEAQ (reference sequence).